The 8 T cell receptor beta chains in this list originate from one sample, sequenced in a study of T cell repertoires in cytomegalovirus infection. Their antigens remain unidentified. TCRdb fed the reads into MiXCR, producing one record per CDR3 protein. The sample lists about 830,000 distinct CDR3 sequences, approximately 30% occurring once. This sample comprised cultured CD8+ T cells from PBMCs, obtained from culture after CMV antigen stimulation. These receptors were collected from a human donor in good health (CMV status not recorded). Some clones in this sample may be carry-over from other donors' samples.

The chain links TRBV6-2 or TRBV6-3 to TRBJ2-2; 9 nucleotides match TRBD1. Germline V gene data show CDR1 as MNHEY and CDR2 as SVGEGT. The J segment lost 1 base and the V segment lost 3 bases, leaving 9 bases of the junction unmatched. This CDR3 is built from 18 residues. The CDR3 sequence: CASSYLKTGQGNTGELFF. Written as DNA, the CDR3 is TGTGCCAGCAGTTATCTTAAGACGGGACAGGGGAACACCGGGGAGCTGTTTTTT.

The rearrangement joins TRBV5-6 to TRBJ1-1; weak D call: TRBD1 (5 bases). The CDR3 loop spans 12 amino acids. Germline lookup yields CDR1 SGHDT and CDR2 YYEEEE. Trimming removed 7 bases at V and 3 bases at J, with 10 bases between. CDR3 DNA sequence: TGTGCCAGCGGCCTAGGGGACACTGAAGCTTTCTTT. Translating gives CASGLGDTEAFF.

At least ten counts were recorded for this clonotype. The rearrangement links TRBV7-6 to TRBJ2-5; 11 bases align to TRBD1. This CDR3 spans 15 amino acids. The junction had 5 bases not matched to a gene; V was cut back by 4 bases and J by 4 bases. CDR1 is SGHVS and CDR2 is FNYEAQ in the germline V gene. CDR3 residues: CASSWTGGAGETQYF. Written as DNA, the CDR3 is TGTGCCAGCAGCTGGACAGGGGGCGCGGGAGAGACCCAGTACTTC. Looking up the rest from reference TRBV7-6 and TRBJ2-5 gives the full variable domain: GAGVSQSPRYKVTKRGQDVALRCDPISGHVSLYWYRQALGQGPEFLTYFNYEAQQDKSGLPNDRFSAERPEGSISTLTIQRTEQRDSAMYRCASSWTGGAGETQYFGPGTRLLVL.

This clonotype was seen a handful of times. The chain carries TRBV29-1 and TRBJ2-1; the D is unclear. Germline V CDR1 and CDR2: SQVTM, ANQGSEA. The CDR3 runs 12 residues. The germline V and J ends were trimmed by 0 bases and 3 bases, with 3 bases remaining between them. CDR3 sequence: CSVEEVYNEQFF. In nucleotides, the CDR3 is TGCAGCGTTGAAGAGGTCTACAATGAGCAGTTCTTC.

The chain recombines TRBV7-6 with TRBJ2-1; possibly TRBD1 for D (6 bases). This CDR3 contains 15 residues. Germline V gene sequence: CDR1 SGHVS, CDR2 FNYEAQ. V was clipped by 5 bases and J by 2 bases, with 13 bases between them. CDR3 sequence (DNA): TGTGCCAGCAGCACCGGGACACCAACCTACAATGAGCAGTTCTTC. It codes for CASSTGTPTYNEQFF.

The V and J genes are TRBV7-9 and TRBJ2-1, with D tentatively TRBD1 (6 bases). The CDR3 contains 14 residues. The germline V gene has CDR1 SEHNR and CDR2 FQNEAQ (reference sequence). With 6 bases removed from V and 0 bases from J, the gap between germline ends came to 9 bases. For the CDR3, the DNA is TGTGCCAGCAGGCAGGGGAGCTCCTACAATGAGCAGTTCTTC. Its protein is CASRQGSSYNEQFF.

A single count supports this clonotype. This sequence joins TRBV19 and TRBJ1-1; D possibly corresponds to TRBD1 (5 bases). CDR1 and CDR2 (germline): LNHDA, SQIVND (reference sequence). The CDR3 contains 16 residues. V lost 7 bases and J 4 bases, leaving 22 bases between the germline ends. The CDR3 region is CASTPLRGDGVTEAFF. The CDR3 DNA follows: TGTGCCAGTACCCCACTTAGGGGCGATGGGGTCACTGAAGCTTTCTTT.

Ten or more counts support this clonotype. The chain has TRBV11-1 and TRBJ2-7; D assignment may be TRBD1 or TRBD2 (6 bases each). CDR1 SGHAT and CDR2 FQDESV come from the germline V gene (reference sequence). Trimming left V 5 bases short and J 0 bases short, with 20 bases between. This CDR3 has 17 amino acids. CDR3 DNA sequence: TGTGCCAGCAGCAGGTCGGGGGCGAATTACTACTCCTACGAGCAGTACGTC. This sequence encodes CASSRSGANYYSYEQYV.